A single sample is the source of the 24 T cell receptor beta chains below, sequenced in a study of T-cell reconstitution after alpha-beta-depleted transplantation in children. A library of TCRbeta sequences, prepared with unique molecular identifiers, was generated. TCRdb re-analysed the PCR reads in MiXCR, keeping a single row per CDR3 protein. The data contain 60,000 to 70,000 distinct CDR3 sequences, around 4.7% of them seen just once; the ten biggest clones take up approximately 17%. The starting material was PBMCs, mostly from graft donor cells, obtained 180 days after TCRalphabeta/CD19-depleted stem cell transplant. All receptors come from a boy younger than two who had a stem cell transplant for acute myeloid leukemia, so the T cells may come from the graft donor.

This clonotype was counted ten times or more. The chain employs TRBV2 and TRBJ2-1; possible D gene TRBD1, 5 bases. V lost 6 bases to trimming and J lost 10 bases, with 13 bases between them. Looked up from germline, CDR1 is SNHLY and CDR2 is FYNNEI. The CDR3 covers 12 residues. For the CDR3, the DNA is TGTGCCAGCAGAGGGATAGGGGCAGAGCAGTTCTTC. Translation gives CASRGIGAEQFF.

There are many counts of this clonotype. The chain is built from TRBV24-1 and TRBJ2-1; 10 bases agree with TRBD1. This CDR3 is built from 17 residues. The junction had 14 bases not matched to a gene; V was cut back by 5 bases and J by 8 bases. The germline gives CDR1 KGHDR, CDR2 SFDVKD. CDR3 in DNA: TGTGCCACCAGTGGCCTCACCGGGACAGGGGCCCGGGATGAGCAGTTCTTC. Its protein product is CATSGLTGTGARDEQFF.

This clonotype was recorded at least ten times. This chain links TRBV27 with TRBJ2-6; D may match TRBD1 or TRBD2 (6 bases each). Trimming shortened V by 3 bases and J by 2 bases, and 8 bases separated the two germline ends. The CDR3 is 15 amino acids. CDR1 and CDR2 (germline): MNHEY, SMNVEV (reference sequence). Here the CDR3 reads CASSLGGAGANVLTF. The CDR3 nucleotides are TGTGCCAGCAGTTTGGGGGGCGCTGGGGCCAACGTCCTGACTTTC.

This chain links TRBV24-1 with TRBJ2-3; no firm D call. The length of the CDR3 is 13 residues. Germline loops: CDR1 KGHDR, CDR2 SFDVKD. V lost 5 bases and J 2 bases, leaving 7 bases between the germline ends. The CDR3 DNA follows: TGTGCCACCAGTGGAGGATCCACAGATACGCAGTATTTT. This translates into CATSGGSTDTQYF.

This chain uses TRBV30 with TRBJ2-1; D is perhaps TRBD1 (6 bases). This CDR3 is 18 amino acids long. The germline gives CDR1 GTSNPN, CDR2 SVGIG (reference sequence). The germline V and J ends were trimmed by 6 bases and 0 bases, with 24 bases remaining between them. In nucleotides, the CDR3 is TGTGCCTGCCGCCGGGACAAAGGTCCCCTTAGCTCCTACAATGAGCAGTTCTTC. Protein: CACRRDKGPLSSYNEQFF.

The table lists this clonotype with many counts. This chain connects TRBV7-2 to TRBJ2-3, with D possibly being TRBD1 (6 bases). The V and J ends lost 5 bases and 0 bases respectively, with 9 bases between them. CDR3 size: 14 residues. CDR1 SGHTA and CDR2 FQGNSA come from the germline V gene. The CDR3 DNA sequence: TGTGCCAGCAGCCCGGGACACAGCACAGATACGCAGTATTTT. It codes for CASSPGHSTDTQYF.

The table lists this clonotype with many counts. This rearrangement joins TRBV20-1 to TRBJ1-2; weak D call: TRBD1 (5 bases). The CDR3 runs to 12 residues. Looked up from germline, CDR1 is DFQATT and CDR2 is SNEGSKA (reference sequence). V was clipped by 3 bases and J by 9 bases, with 14 bases between them. In DNA form, the CDR3 reads TGCAGTGCTAGCGGGGGGAGGCCGAGCTACACCTTC. The encoded protein is CSASGGRPSYTF.

This clonotype occurred many times. V usage is TRBV7-6 and J usage is TRBJ1-6; D is unresolved. With 5 bases removed from V and 5 bases from J, the gap between germline ends came to 10 bases. The V gene's germline CDR1 is SGHVS and CDR2 FNYEAQ. The CDR3 contains 14 residues. As DNA, the CDR3 is TGTGCCAGCAGCCGGTCCTGGGATAATTCACCCCTCCACTTT. It codes for CASSRSWDNSPLHF.

This clonotype has ten or more counts. The chain couples TRBV20-1 to TRBJ1-2; D unclear. CDR1 and CDR2 (germline): DFQATT, SNEGSKA (reference sequence). The CDR3 has 15 residues. V lost 4 bases, J lost 4 bases, and 19 bases lay in between. CDR3 loop: CSATASTIRPYGYTF. CDR3 nucleotide sequence: TGCAGTGCTACCGCGTCGACTATTCGTCCCTATGGCTACACCTTC.

This clonotype was observed many times. The chain combines TRBV7-2 with TRBJ2-7; tentatively, D is TRBD1 or TRBD2 (6 bases each). The germline gives CDR1 SGHTA, CDR2 FQGNSA. V was clipped by 8 bases and J by 5 bases, with 10 bases between them. The CDR3 has 11 residues. The CDR3 DNA sequence: TGTGCCAGCTCCGGGGGCCACGAGCAGTACTTC. Its translation is CASSGGHEQYF.

This clonotype was seen many times. The V call is TRBV24-1, the J call TRBJ2-3, with D tentatively TRBD2 (6 bases). V was trimmed by 3 bases and J by 0 bases, leaving 12 bases between them. The CDR3 runs to 16 residues. The V gene's germline CDR1 is KGHDR and CDR2 SFDVKD. The CDR3 loop is CATSDRRGTSTDTQYF. CDR3 bases: TGTGCCACCAGTGATCGACGGGGGACTAGCACAGATACGCAGTATTTT.

This clonotype was picked up many times. J is TRBJ1-6 and V is TRBV27, with a tentative D call TRBD1 (5 bases). Looked up from germline, CDR1 is MNHEY and CDR2 is SMNVEV (reference sequence). Trimming pared 6 bases from V and 9 bases from J, leaving 12 bases between. This CDR3 spans 13 amino acids. As DNA, the CDR3 is TGTGCCAGCAGCCTAGGGGTTGCTTCACCCCTCCACTTT. It is translated as CASSLGVASPLHF.

The gene calls are TRBV20-1 and TRBJ2-2, with D possibly matching TRBD1 (6 bases). In germline, CDR1 is DFQATT, CDR2 SNEGSKA (reference sequence). The V end was cut by 4 bases, the J end by 4 bases, with 10 bases between. The CDR3 has 13 amino acids. The CDR3 is CSAKQGPTGELFF. The CDR3 nucleotides read TGCAGTGCTAAACAGGGTCCCACCGGGGAGCTGTTTTTT.

This clonotype was seen many times. CDR3 protein: CASSPRLGRLAYEQYF. The CDR3 bases are TGTGCCAGCAGCCCCCGGTTAGGGCGGTTAGCCTACGAGCAGTACTTC. The chain recombines TRBV12-3 or TRBV12-4 with TRBJ2-7; no clear D. V lost 6 bases to trimming and J lost 2 bases, with 20 bases between them. This CDR3 has 16 residues.

This clonotype was observed many times. V is TRBV15 and J is TRBJ2-7, with 7 bases fitting TRBD1. CDR3 length: 14 amino acids. Germline V gene sequence: CDR1 LNHNV, CDR2 YYDKDF (reference sequence). Trimming removed 3 bases from V and 1 base from J; junction bases left unmatched: 3. This chain's CDR3 is CATSRGQNSYEQYF. The DNA for the CDR3 is TGTGCCACCAGCAGGGGACAGAATTCCTACGAGCAGTACTTC.

This clonotype was picked up many times. The V and J genes are TRBV27 and TRBJ1-4, with 7 bases lining up with TRBD1. CDR1 and CDR2 (germline): MNHEY, SMNVEV (reference sequence). With V trimmed by 6 bases and J by 6 bases, 7 bases remained unmatched. The CDR3 loop spans 14 amino acids. The CDR3 protein is CASSPGGADEKLFF. CDR3 coding DNA: TGTGCCAGCAGCCCAGGGGGTGCGGATGAAAAACTGTTTTTT.

This clonotype was seen at least ten times. V gene TRBV28 combines with J gene TRBJ1-2; possible D gene TRBD1, 5 bases. The CDR3 runs 12 residues. Trimming took 10 bases from V and 2 from J, leaving 11 bases between them. Germline CDR1 reads MDHEN; CDR2 reads SYDVKM. The CDR3 sequence is CATLGTNYGYTF. CDR3 coding DNA: TGTGCCACCCTTGGGACGAACTATGGCTACACCTTC.

Many counts were recorded for this clonotype. The chain links TRBV4-3 to TRBJ2-2, with 8 bases fitting TRBD2. The J segment lost 4 bases and the V segment lost 2 bases, leaving 3 bases of the junction unmatched. Germline loops: CDR1 LGHNA, CDR2 YSLEER. There are 15 residues in the CDR3. CDR3 coding DNA: TGCGCCAGCAGCCAATGGCTAGCGGGCACCGGGGAGCTGTTTTTT. Protein product: CASSQWLAGTGELFF.

This clonotype came up many times. This rearrangement joins TRBV6-2 or TRBV6-3 to TRBJ2-7, with 11 bases matching TRBD1. Per the germline V gene, CDR1 is MNHEY and CDR2 is SVGEGT. V was pared by 7 bases and J by 3 bases, with 2 bases of the junction left unmatched. CDR3 length: 13 amino acids. The CDR3 DNA reads TGTGCCAGCACCGGGACAGGGGGCTACGAGCAGTACTTC. Amino acid sequence: CASTGTGGYEQYF.

This clonotype was seen repeatedly, ten times or more. The chain employs TRBV29-1 and TRBJ2-3, with D perhaps TRBD1 or TRBD2 (5 bases each). CDR3 length: 14 residues. CDR1 is SQVTM, CDR2 ANQGSEA, per germline. V gave up 4 bases and J gave up 4 bases, with 15 bases separating them. CDR3 loop: CSVGGRESADTQYF. The CDR3 DNA reads TGCAGCGTTGGGGGGAGAGAATCCGCAGATACGCAGTATTTT.

In regard to this clonotype: Since a much larger clone is just one base distant, this may be a read error. The V and J genes are TRBV28 and TRBJ1-6, with TRBD1 identical over 9 bases. CDR1 is MDHEN, CDR2 SYDVKM, per germline. The CDR3 consists of 18 residues. CDR3 sequence: CACSFKLQGAYLNSPLHF. The CDR3 DNA sequence: TGTGCCTGCAGTTTTAAACTACAGGGGGCTTACCTGAATTCACCCCTCCACTTT.

This clonotype was observed many times. The chain combines TRBV20-1 with TRBJ2-2, with 8 bases identical to TRBD2. Trimming took 1 base from V and 4 from J; bases not matched to a gene: 5. The CDR3 runs to 15 residues. Germline V gene data show CDR1 as DFQATT and CDR2 as SNEGSKA (reference sequence). The CDR3 spells CSARGSGGGTGELFF. The CDR3 DNA follows: TGCAGTGCTAGAGGAAGCGGGGGCGGCACCGGGGAGCTGTTTTTT.

This clonotype was seen many times. The chain uses TRBV11-3 and TRBJ2-7, with D tentatively TRBD1 (9 bases). Germline V lookup: CDR1 SGHNT, CDR2 YENEEA. Trimming removed 6 bases from V and 3 bases from J, with 21 bases in between. There are 16 residues in the CDR3. CDR3 in DNA: TGTGCCAGCAGTCAGCGGGGGACAGGGACATTCTACGAGCAGTACTTC. Its translation is CASSQRGTGTFYEQYF. The full variable domain, in which reference TRBV11-3 and TRBJ2-7 provide the parts outside the CDR3, is EAGVVQSPRYKIIEKKQPVAFWCNPISGHNTLYWYLQNLGQGPELLIRYENEEAVDDSQLPKDRFSAERLKGVDSTLKIQPAELGDSAVYLCASSQRGTGTFYEQYFGPGTRLTVT.

This clonotype was seen repeatedly, ten times or more. The chain employs TRBV5-1 and TRBJ2-5; a possible D gene is TRBD2 (5 bases). Germline V CDR1 and CDR2: SGHRS, YFSETQ. Trimming took off 1 base at V and 3 bases at J, with 7 bases between the two ends. The CDR3 has 13 amino acids. The CDR3 loop reads CASSLSGEETQYF. DNA of the CDR3: TGCGCCAGCAGCTTGTCCGGGGAAGAGACCCAGTACTTC.